The 12 T cell receptor beta chains reported below all come from one sample, sequenced in a study of shared clonotypes between healthy human individuals. Produced via immunoSEQ multiplex PCR; TCRdb's table is partial and in-frame only. The sample lists fewer than 1.4 million clones, approximately 80% seen once, with roughly 0.57% in the top ten. The source material was memory CD4+ T cells from PBMCs. This sample's subset: CD45RA-negative fraction. Source of these receptors: a man aged 18 to 30 in good health. Some clones in this sample may be carry-over from other donors' samples.

The rearrangement joins TRBV19 to TRBJ1-1; TRBD1 might be the D (5 bases). The CDR3 is made up of 13 amino acids. Germline CDR1 is LNHDA and CDR2 is SQIVND (reference sequence). V was shortened by 3 bases and J by 11 bases, with 16 bases between the two germline ends. The CDR3 protein is CASSIAGSRGAFF. The CDR3 nucleotides are TGTGCCAGTAGTATCGCCGGGTCACGGGGGGCTTTCTTT. Full variable domain (rest looked up from reference TRBV19 and TRBJ1-1): DGGITQSPKYLFRKEGQNVTLSCEQNLNHDAMYWYRQDPGQGLRLIYYSQIVNDFQKGDIAEGYSVSREKKESFPLTVTSAQKNPTAFYLCASSIAGSRGAFFGQGTRLTVV.

The chain couples TRBV14 to TRBJ2-7; the match to TRBD2 covers 7 bases. CDR1 SGHDN and CDR2 FVKESK come from the germline V gene. V was clipped by 4 bases and J by 9 bases; unmatched bases: 12. The length of the CDR3 is 14 residues. The CDR3 region is CASSRAGTTRVQYF. Written as DNA, the CDR3 is TGTGCCAGCAGCCGCGCCGGGACTACCCGCGTGCAGTACTTC. The variable domain in full, with the rest retrieved from reference TRBV14 and TRBJ2-7, is EAGVTQFPSHSVIEKGQTVTLRCDPISGHDNLYWYRRVMGKEIKFLLHFVKESKQDESGMPNNRFLAERTGGTYSTLKVQPAELEDSGVYFCASSRAGTTRVQYFGPGTRLTVT.

The chain has TRBV2 and TRBJ2-5; D unclear. The germline V gene encodes CDR1 SNHLY and CDR2 FYNNEI. The V gene lost 6 bases and the J gene lost 3 bases, with 8 bases spanning the gap. This CDR3 spans 12 amino acids. Here the CDR3 reads CASSRREETQYF. DNA of the CDR3: TGTGCCAGCAGCCGAAGGGAAGAGACCCAGTACTTC. Variable domain in full (rest from reference TRBV2 and TRBJ2-5): EPEVTQTPSHQVTQMGQEVILRCVPISNHLYFYWYRQILGQKVEFLVSFYNNEISEKSEIFDDQFSVERPDGSNFTLKIRSTKLEDSAMYFCASSRREETQYFGPGTRLLVL.

The chain has TRBV9 and TRBJ1-2, with D hard to call. The CDR3 runs 15 residues. Trimming stripped 4 bases from V and 8 bases from J, with 21 bases between. The germline gives CDR1 SGDLS, CDR2 YYNGEE. The DNA for the CDR3 is TGTGCCAGCAGCCCCCGTGGCGCCTCGTTCAACGGCTACACCTTC. Its protein is CASSPRGASFNGYTF. The whole variable domain, filled in from reference TRBV9 and TRBJ1-2, reads DSGVTQTPKHLITATGQRVTLRCSPRSGDLSVYWYQQSLDQGLQFLIQYYNGEERAKGNILERFSAQQFPDLHSELNLSSLELGDSALYFCASSPRGASFNGYTFGSGTRLTVV.

The chain employs TRBV7-9 and TRBJ1-3; 9 positions match TRBD1. Germline CDR1 is SEHNR and CDR2 is FQNEAQ (reference sequence). The CDR3 contains 15 residues. V lost 2 bases, J lost 3 bases, and 2 bases stayed unmatched. The CDR3 bases are TGTGCCAGCAGCTTACACAGGGGGCTTGGAAACACCATATATTTT. It codes for CASSLHRGLGNTIYF.

This chain uses TRBV9 with TRBJ2-5, with D possibly TRBD1 on 7 matching bases. CDR3 length equals 16 residues. Germline V CDR1 and CDR2: SGDLS, YYNGEE. Trimming removed 0 bases from V and 1 base from J, with 13 bases in between. CDR3 DNA sequence: TGTGCCAGCAGCGTAGAGGAGGGGGCCGTCCAAGAGACCCAGTACTTC. This translates into CASSVEEGAVQETQYF.

The rearrangement links TRBV7-2 to TRBJ1-4, with TRBD1 matching 10 bases. The CDR3 length is 15 residues. J gave up 8 bases and V 5 bases, and 8 bases lay outside the gene matches. Germline V gives CDR1 SGHTA, CDR2 FQGNSA. DNA for the CDR3: TGTGCCAGCAGCACGGGACAGGGGATACGGGAAAAACTGTTTTTT. Translating it yields CASSTGQGIREKLFF.

This clone was picked up a small number of times. The chain couples TRBV4-1 to TRBJ1-1, with D tentatively TRBD1 (5 bases). This CDR3 is built from 15 residues. V was cut by 3 bases and J by 1 base, with 12 bases left in between. Germline V gives CDR1 MGHRA, CDR2 YSYEKL. The CDR3: CASSHRSGTNTEAFF. CDR3 in DNA: TGCGCCAGCAGCCATCGTTCAGGGACGAACACTGAAGCTTTCTTT.

The V and J genes are TRBV5-1 and TRBJ2-7; D is ambiguous. The CDR3 loop spans 14 amino acids. With 4 bases removed from V and 0 bases from J, the gap between germline ends came to 11 bases. Germline values: CDR1 SGHRS, CDR2 YFSETQ. The CDR3 DNA reads TGCGCCAGCAGCCGCATAGGTGCCTCCTACGAGCAGTACTTC. Amino acid sequence: CASSRIGASYEQYF.

This sequence joins TRBV14 and TRBJ2-7; 7 bases match TRBD2. The CDR3 extends over 16 amino acids. V dropped 1 base and J dropped 1; count of bases not matched to a gene: 7. Germline CDR1 SGHDN, CDR2 FVKESK. The CDR3 region is CASSQGPAGLSYEQYF. CDR3 DNA sequence: TGTGCCAGCAGCCAAGGTCCAGCGGGATTATCCTACGAGCAGTACTTC.

A note on this clone: This sequence may be a read error, since a much larger clone differs from it by one base. The chain recombines TRBV7-3 with TRBJ1-2; TRBD1 matches at 7 bases. The trim removed 5 bases at V and 2 bases at J, leaving 2 bases unmatched. Germline CDR1 and CDR2: SGHTA and FQGTGA. This CDR3 is built from 13 residues. CDR3 bases: TGTGCCAGCAGCCAGGGACAGAACTATGGCTACACCTTC. Translation: CASSQGQNYGYTF.

This clone was picked up one time. This chain links TRBV5-1 with TRBJ2-1; 9 bases agree with TRBD1. Germline CDR1 SGHRS, CDR2 YFSETQ. After removal of 7 bases from V and 16 bases from J, the junction contained 9 bases not matched to a gene. This CDR3 is 11 amino acids long. CDR3 sequence (DNA): TGCGCCAGCTGGGAACAGGGGGCGGCTTTCTTC. This gives the protein CASWEQGAAFF.